This T cell receptor gamma chain was captured by sequencing in a study of intestinal T cells in coeliac disease. Turning to the study itself: In the TRG cohort, coeliac patients were much younger than controls. General study findings and limits: With TRG, 85% to 95% of biopsies (51 of 54) were classified correctly. PCR duplicates were indistinguishable from repeated CDR3 amino acid sequences.

LymphoTrack primers amplified TRG sequences from about 0.2 ug of biopsy DNA. TCRdb re-processed the multiplex PCR reads using CATT. Of 900 to 1,000 gamma-chain clones in the sample, 35% to 55% were seen once. Genomic DNA came from ten approximately 4.8-µm formalin-fixed paraffin-embedded scrolls per case. Comment on this clone: Its antigen is as yet unknown.

Germline CDR1 and CDR2: VINAFY and YDVSNSKD. Trimming cost V 10 bases and J 6 bases; bases outside gene matches: 9. CDR3 length: 11 amino acids. Sequenced sample: a duodenal biopsy. This chain links TRGV5 with TRGJ1 or TRGJ2. The source of this sequence is a human donor with celiac disease. The CDR3 protein is CATALSYKKLF. CDR3 DNA: TGTGCCACTGCCCTTAGTTATAAGAAACTCTTT.